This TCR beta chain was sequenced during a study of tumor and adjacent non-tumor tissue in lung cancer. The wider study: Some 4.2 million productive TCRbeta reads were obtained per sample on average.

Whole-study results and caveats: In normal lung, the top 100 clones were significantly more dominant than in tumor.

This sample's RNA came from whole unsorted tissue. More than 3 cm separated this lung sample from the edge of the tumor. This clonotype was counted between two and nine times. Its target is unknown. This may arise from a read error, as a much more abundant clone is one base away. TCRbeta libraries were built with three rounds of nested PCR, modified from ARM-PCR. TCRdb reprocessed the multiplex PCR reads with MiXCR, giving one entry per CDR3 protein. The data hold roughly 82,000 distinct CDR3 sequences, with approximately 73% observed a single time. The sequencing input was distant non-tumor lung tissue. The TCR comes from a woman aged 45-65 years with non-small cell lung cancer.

The DNA of the CDR3 is TGTACCATCAGCCTCGACATTACTAGCGGGAGTAGCACAGATACGCAGTATTTT. This sequence encodes CTISLDITSGSSTDTQYF. The J gene is TRBJ2-3, the V gene TRBV10-3, with 11 bases fitting TRBD2. The CDR3 spans 18 residues. Germline loops: CDR1 ENHRY, CDR2 SYGVKD.